A single sample gave rise to the 3 T cell receptor beta chains below, sequenced in a study of human T cells and chemical hapten exposure. TCRdb re-derived calls from the 5' RACE reads in MiXCR, one entry per CDR3 protein. The sample gives under 150,000 distinct CDR3 sequences, 15% to 20% of which show up once; 2.5% to 3.5% is in the top ten. The authors extracted total RNA from unfractionated whole blood. The receptors here all came from a human donor in good health.

The chain joins TRBV6-5 to TRBJ1-1; TRBD1 might be the D (6 bases). With 0 bases removed from V and 6 bases from J, the gap between germline ends came to 14 bases. From germline, CDR1 is MNHEY and CDR2 SVGAGI. This CDR3 comprises 15 residues. For the CDR3, the DNA is TGTGCCAGCAGTTACTCGAGGCAGGGGTTAGCTGAAGCTTTCTTT. It translates to CASSYSRQGLAEAFF.

V is TRBV19 and J is TRBJ1-5, with 7 bases that match TRBD1. Germline trimming cut 3 bases from V and 1 base from J; bases unmatched to any gene: 9. CDR1 and CDR2 (germline): LNHDA, SQIVND (reference sequence). There are 17 residues in the CDR3. The DNA of the CDR3 is TGTGCCAGTAGTATCATCCGACAGGGACGGAGCAATCAGCCCCAGCATTTT. It specifies CASSIIRQGRSNQPQHF. The full variable domain, completed using reference TRBV19 and TRBJ1-5, is DGGITQSPKYLFRKEGQNVTLSCEQNLNHDAMYWYRQDPGQGLRLIYYSQIVNDFQKGDIAEGYSVSREKKESFPLTVTSAQKNPTAFYLCASSIIRQGRSNQPQHFGDGTRLSIL.

The rearrangement joins TRBV29-1 to TRBJ1-5; 9 bases align to TRBD1. Germline CDR1 SQVTM, CDR2 ANQGSEA. V gave up 4 bases and J gave up 4 bases; unmatched junction bases: 5. The CDR3 runs to 14 residues. The CDR3 here is CSVGGDRANQPQHF. CDR3 coding DNA: TGCAGCGTTGGAGGGGACAGGGCTAATCAGCCCCAGCATTTT.